The rows below give T cell receptor beta chains drawn from one sample of a study of CD8 T cells in Susac syndrome. TCRdb called the immunoSEQ multiplex PCR reads again in MiXCR, with one record for every CDR3 protein. Among 200,000 or so distinct CDR3 sequences listed, 90% to 95% were seen once. The sample was CD4+ T cells from PBMCs. The receptors were gathered from a human donor with multiple sclerosis. CDR3s include the opening cysteine and the closing phenylalanine or tryptophan. The D gene is left open where the match is weak. Not every row has a clone size; where given, it reads once, few, many or a size class.

.	TRBV30	.	TRBJ1-5	CAWSVRRDQPQHF	TGTGCCTGGAGTGTACGAAGGGATCAGCCCCAGCATTTT
.	TRBV3-1	.	TRBJ2-3	CASSLRVSGTDTQYF	TGTGCCAGCAGCCTCCGGGTCTCGGGCACAGATACGCAGTATTTT
.	TRBV27	.	TRBJ2-3	CASSSLGTASTDTQYF	TGTGCCAGCAGTTCCCTGGGGACGGCGAGCACAGATACGCAGTATTTT
.	TRBV4-2	TRBD1	TRBJ1-2	CASSQEGQGAVYGYTF	TGTGCCAGCAGCCAAGAAGGTCAGGGGGCCGTCTATGGCTACACCTTC
.	TRBV12-3/TRBV12-4	TRBD1	TRBJ1-1	CASSRTGGGTEAFF	TGTGCCAGCAGTAGGACAGGGGGCGGCACTGAAGCTTTCTTT
.	TRBV24-1	.	TRBJ2-1	CATSEGEGQIFNEQFF	TGTGCCACCAGTGAGGGGGAAGGACAGATTTTTAATGAGCAGTTCTTC
.	TRBV12-3/TRBV12-4	TRBD1	TRBJ1-1	CASTSGRGLAFF	TGTGCCAGCACCTCGGGCAGGGGGCTTGCTTTCTTT
.	TRBV30	.	TRBJ1-5	CAWSAKQANQPQHF	TGTGCCTGGAGTGCAAAACAGGCGAATCAGCCCCAGCATTTT
.	TRBV30	.	TRBJ2-1	CAWSRKGGGPYNEQFF	TGTGCCTGGAGTCGAAAGGGGGGTGGACCCTACAATGAGCAGTTCTTC
once	TRBV20-1	.	TRBJ2-5	CSARDPGRETQYF	TGCAGTGCTAGAGACCCTGGCAGGGAGACCCAGTACTTC
.	TRBV24-1	.	TRBJ2-7	CATSDRLGEQYF	TGTGCCACCAGTGACAGGCTGGGGGAGCAGTACTTC
few	TRBV29-1	.	TRBJ1-1	CSAFFTEAFF	TGCAGCGCCTTTTTTACTGAAGCTTTCTTT
.	TRBV5-1	.	TRBJ2-5	CASSLGGLKETQYF	TGCGCCAGCAGCTTGGGAGGGTTGAAAGAGACCCAGTACTTC
.	TRBV30	.	TRBJ2-2	CAWSSYRTGELFF	TGTGCCTGGAGTTCCTATCGGACCGGGGAGCTGTTTTTT
.	TRBV5-1	.	TRBJ2-2	CASSLSWNTGELFF	TGCGCCAGCAGCTTGTCCTGGAACACCGGGGAGCTGTTTTTT
.	TRBV20-1	TRBD2	TRBJ2-3	CSASLAGVTDTQYF	TGCAGTGCCTCACTAGCGGGAGTCACAGATACGCAGTATTTT
.	TRBV20-1	.	TRBJ2-2	CSATRGSGETGELFF	TGCAGTGCCACAAGAGGATCAGGGGAAACCGGGGAGCTGTTTTTT
.	TRBV5-6	TRBD1	TRBJ1-5	CASSFMTGGLLRPQHF	TGTGCCAGCAGCTTCATGACAGGGGGCCTTCTAAGGCCCCAGCATTTT
.	TRBV29-1	.	TRBJ2-3	CSVVSFDYMADTQYF	TGCAGCGTTGTTTCTTTTGACTATATGGCAGATACGCAGTATTTT
.	TRBV29-1	.	TRBJ2-5	CSVVRALGETQYF	TGCAGCGTCGTCAGGGCGCTTGGGGAGACCCAGTACTTC
.	TRBV12-3/TRBV12-4	TRBD2	TRBJ2-2	CASSLVPLLAGGTGELFF	TGTGCCAGCAGTTTAGTTCCATTACTAGCGGGAGGGACCGGGGAGCTGTTTTTT
once	TRBV20-1	.	TRBJ1-2	CSANSYTF	TGCAGTGCAAACAGTTACACCTTC
once	TRBV30	.	TRBJ1-1	CAWRMNTEAFF	TGTGCCTGGAGAATGAACACTGAAGCTTTCTTT
.	TRBV20-1	TRBD1	TRBJ1-2	CSAGPGQTDFYGYTF	TGCAGTGCTGGCCCGGGACAGACTGACTTCTATGGCTACACCTTC
.	TRBV5-6	.	TRBJ2-7	CASSPKAQTSYEQYF	TGTGCCAGCAGCCCCAAGGCACAGACCTCCTACGAGCAGTACTTC
.	TRBV19	.	TRBJ2-1	CASSIGGPRGEQFF	TGTGCCAGCAGTATAGGAGGGCCAAGGGGTGAGCAGTTCTTC
few	TRBV27	.	TRBJ1-3	CASSLAGGNTIYF	TGTGCCAGCAGTTTAGCGGGAGGAAACACCATATATTTT
once	TRBV24-1	TRBD1	TRBJ2-7	CATSPDRAIDEQYF	TGTGCCACCAGTCCCGACAGGGCCATCGACGAGCAGTACTTC
.	TRBV24-1	.	TRBJ2-1	CATSAPGHSSYNEQFF	TGTGCCACCAGTGCCCCGGGACATTCCTCCTACAATGAGCAGTTCTTC
.	TRBV20-1	TRBD1	TRBJ2-1	CSASPQGDEQFF	TGCAGTGCTAGTCCCCAGGGGGATGAGCAGTTCTTC
.	TRBV7-9	TRBD2	TRBJ2-1	CASSGSGSNEQFF	TGTGCCAGCAGCGGGAGCGGGAGTAATGAGCAGTTCTTC
.	TRBV20-1	TRBD1	TRBJ2-3	CSAVIGTAVTDTQYF	TGCAGTGCTGTAATCGGGACAGCAGTTACAGATACGCAGTATTTT
.	TRBV7-8	TRBD1	TRBJ1-1	CASSANRGTEAFF	TGTGCCAGCAGCGCGAACAGGGGTACTGAAGCTTTCTTT
.	TRBV20-1	.	TRBJ2-7	CSARPRVGEQYF	TGCAGTGCTAGACCCAGGGTCGGGGAGCAGTACTTC
.	TRBV5-1	.	TRBJ2-5	CASSSQGRETQYF	TGCGCCAGCAGCTCTCAGGGGAGGGAGACCCAGTACTTC
.	TRBV4-2	.	TRBJ2-7	CASSQGRGGDTYEQYF	TGTGCCAGCAGCCAAGGCAGGGGAGGGGATACCTACGAGCAGTACTTC
.	TRBV7-9	.	TRBJ1-1	CASRSGGLTEAFF	TGTGCCAGCAGGTCCGGGGGATTGACTGAAGCTTTCTTT
once	TRBV7-9	.	TRBJ1-1	CASSLGGKSEAFF	TGTGCCAGCAGCTTAGGAGGGAAGTCTGAAGCTTTCTTT
.	TRBV29-1	.	TRBJ2-3	CSVVFGGGSTDTQYF	TGCAGCGTTGTTTTCGGCGGGGGCTCCACAGATACGCAGTATTTT
.	TRBV5-4	.	TRBJ2-1	CASSLVRGLYNEQFF	TGTGCCAGCAGCTTGGTTAGAGGTCTCTACAATGAGCAGTTCTTC
.	TRBV24-1	TRBD2	TRBJ2-1	CATSRLAGAGEQFF	TGTGCCACCAGTCGACTAGCGGGAGCTGGGGAGCAGTTCTTC
.	TRBV9	TRBD1	TRBJ2-1	CASSFRDRGYNEQFF	TGTGCCAGCAGCTTCCGGGACAGGGGGTACAATGAGCAGTTCTTC
.	TRBV20-1	.	TRBJ2-2	CSALDSLHVSTGELFF	TGCAGTGCTCTGGACTCTTTACATGTGTCGACCGGGGAGCTGTTTTTT
.	TRBV7-2	TRBD2	TRBJ2-7	CASSTQRGSGEQYF	TGTGCCAGCAGCACGCAGCGGGGGAGCGGTGAGCAGTACTTC
.	TRBV30	.	TRBJ2-5	CAWSPLLETQYF	TGTGCCTGGAGTCCTCTACTAGAGACCCAGTACTTC
.	TRBV20-1	.	TRBJ2-3	CSVEADTQYF	TGCAGTGTCGAGGCAGATACGCAGTATTTT
once	TRBV3-1	TRBD1	TRBJ2-1	CASSQGQGDFNEQFF	TGTGCCAGCAGCCAAGGGCAGGGGGATTTCAATGAGCAGTTCTTC
.	TRBV7-9	.	TRBJ1-2	CASSVGRANYGYTF	TGTGCCAGCAGCGTGGGACGGGCTAACTATGGCTACACCTTC
.	TRBV27	.	TRBJ1-5	CASRPGAQHF	TGTGCCAGCCGCCCGGGGGCCCAGCATTTT
.	TRBV3-1	TRBD2	TRBJ2-3	CASSRLAGVRTDTQYF	TGTGCCAGCAGCCGACTAGCGGGGGTGCGCACAGATACGCAGTATTTT
.	TRBV20-1	.	TRBJ1-1	CLTGGGPANTEAFF	TGCCTTACAGGAGGGGGGCCCGCGAACACTGAAGCTTTCTTT
once	TRBV2	.	TRBJ1-1	CASSSDRRTEAFF	TGTGCCAGCAGTTCGGACAGAAGGACTGAAGCTTTCTTT
.	TRBV29-1	.	TRBJ1-2	CSASLRWYGYTF	TGCAGCGCATCCCTTAGGTGGTATGGCTACACCTTC
.	TRBV30	.	TRBJ1-2	CAWPGPNYGYTF	TGTGCCTGGCCGGGGCCGAACTATGGCTACACCTTC
.	TRBV30	.	TRBJ2-7	CAWSVYSSHYEQYF	TGTGCCTGGAGTGTGTATAGTTCCCACTACGAGCAGTACTTC
.	TRBV12-3/TRBV12-4	TRBD2	TRBJ2-6	CAGGRAGANVLTF	TGTGCCGGGGGGAGGGCTGGGGCCAACGTCCTGACTTTC
once	TRBV7-6	.	TRBJ2-1	CASSTRGYNNEQFF	TGTGCCAGCAGTACAAGAGGTTACAACAATGAGCAGTTCTTC